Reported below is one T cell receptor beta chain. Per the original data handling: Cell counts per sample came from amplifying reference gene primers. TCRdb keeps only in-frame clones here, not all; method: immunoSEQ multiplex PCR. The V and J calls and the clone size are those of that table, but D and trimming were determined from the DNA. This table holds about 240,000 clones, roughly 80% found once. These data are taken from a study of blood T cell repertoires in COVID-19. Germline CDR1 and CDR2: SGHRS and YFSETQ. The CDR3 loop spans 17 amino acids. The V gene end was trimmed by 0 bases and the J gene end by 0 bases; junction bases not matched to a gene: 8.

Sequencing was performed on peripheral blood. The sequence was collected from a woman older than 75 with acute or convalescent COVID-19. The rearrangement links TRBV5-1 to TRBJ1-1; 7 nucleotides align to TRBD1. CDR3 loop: CASSLGRSGGMNTEAFF. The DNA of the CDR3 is TGCGCCAGCAGCTTGGGAAGGTCAGGGGGAATGAACACTGAAGCTTTCTTT. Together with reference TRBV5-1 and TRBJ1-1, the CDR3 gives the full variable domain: KAGVTQTPRYLIKTRGQQVTLSCSPISGHRSVSWYQQTPGQGLQFLFEYFSETQRNKGNFPGRFSGRQFSNSRSEMNVSTLELGDSALYLCASSLGRSGGMNTEAFFGQGTRLTVV.